This T cell receptor beta chain is from a study of Graves' ophthalmopathy and Graves' hyperthyroidism. Whole-study findings and limits: Its predictions of ophthalmopathy progression gave the model 70.59% sensitivity and about 72% specificity.

CDR1 SGHRS and CDR2 YFSETQ come from the germline V gene. The CDR3 loop spans 15 amino acids. V was shortened by 1 base and J by 2 bases, with 13 bases between the two germline ends. As for this clonotype: As yet, its antigen is unknown.

Newly diagnosed, the hyperthyroidism patients had under 2 months' duration and were aged 18 to 65. Scientists amplified the TCR beta CDR3 regions from RNA transcripts. Investigators did first-round RT-PCR with HTBI primers, then second-round multiplex PCR. TCRdb reprocessed the multiplex PCR reads with MiXCR, giving one entry per CDR3 protein. The table includes 560,000 or so distinct CDR3 sequences, under 40% detected once. The sequenced material came from peripheral blood or thyroid tissue (not recorded which). The TCR comes from an adult man with Graves' hyperthyroidism. The chain combines TRBV5-1 with TRBJ2-7; the D gene is possibly TRBD1 (5 bases). The CDR3 loop is CASSLYQAGPYEQYF. The CDR3 DNA sequence: TGCGCCAGCAGCTTGTATCAGGCAGGGCCCTACGAGCAGTACTTC.